The 30 T cell receptor beta chains below come from one sample, sequenced in a study of blood T cell repertoires in COVID-19. Libraries were prepared by immunoSEQ multiplex PCR; TCRdb keeps only in-frame clonotypes and omits some of them. The data hold about 260,000 clones, with about nine tenths observed a single time. The specimen sequenced was peripheral blood. The receptors originated from a man aged 55 to 69 who had recovered from COVID-19.

The chain joins TRBV4-2 to TRBJ1-5; the D is unclear. Trimming cost V 0 bases and J 4 bases, with 19 bases left between them. The CDR3 has 18 residues. Germline V lookup: CDR1 LGHNA, CDR2 YNFKEQ. The CDR3, as DNA: TGTGCCAGCAGCCAAGACCCGTGGAACTCGGCGGTTAATCAGCCCCAGCATTTT. Amino acid sequence: CASSQDPWNSAVNQPQHF.

The J gene is TRBJ2-1, the V gene TRBV6-5, with 9 bases matching TRBD1. V dropped 5 bases and J dropped 2; count of bases not matched to a gene: 4. CDR1 and CDR2 from the germline V gene are MNHEY and SVGAGI. This CDR3 has 15 amino acids. In nucleotides, the CDR3 is TGTGCCAGCAGTCCGGACAGGGGTCCCTACAATGAGCAGTTCTTC. It is translated as CASSPDRGPYNEQFF.

The chain joins TRBV11-2 to TRBJ2-7, with TRBD1 identical over 9 bases. Trimming cost V 5 bases and J 3 bases; bases outside gene matches: 8. The CDR3 loop spans 15 amino acids. Germline CDR1 SGHAT, CDR2 FQNNGV. CDR3 amino acids: CASSVGTGFFYEQYF. For the CDR3, the DNA is TGTGCCAGCAGCGTCGGGACAGGGTTCTTCTACGAGCAGTACTTC.

The genes are TRBV15 and TRBJ2-7; D unresolved. CDR1 and CDR2 (germline): LNHNV, YYDKDF (reference sequence). The CDR3 runs to 15 residues. V lost 0 bases to trimming and J lost 2 bases, with 11 bases between them. The CDR3 is CATSRDLSKTYEQYF. The CDR3, as DNA: TGTGCCACCAGCAGAGATTTAAGCAAAACCTACGAGCAGTACTTC.

The chain carries TRBV11-2 and TRBJ1-1; 7 bases agree with TRBD1. Germline trimming cut 2 bases from V and 8 bases from J; bases unmatched to any gene: 8. The germline gives CDR1 SGHAT, CDR2 FQNNGV. This CDR3 comprises 14 residues. The CDR3 loop reads CASSLNPGTDEAFF. The CDR3 nucleotides read TGTGCCAGCAGCTTAAATCCCGGGACAGACGAAGCTTTCTTT.

This clone was seen a single time. The chain employs TRBV5-4 and TRBJ2-2, with TRBD2 matching 11 bases. Trimming cost V 0 bases and J 3 bases; bases outside gene matches: 10. Germline V gene lookup returns CDR1 SGHNT and CDR2 YYREEE (reference sequence). The CDR3 covers 19 residues. CDR3 sequence (DNA): TGTGCCAGCAGCTTGGAGGGGAAACTAGCGGGGGAATACACCGGGGAGCTGTTTTTT. Translation: CASSLEGKLAGEYTGELFF.

The chain is built from TRBV2 and TRBJ1-2; no clear D gene. Per germline, CDR1 SNHLY and CDR2 FYNNEI. The CDR3 spans 15 residues. Trimming cost V 4 bases and J 8 bases, with 20 bases left between them. CDR3 bases: TGTGCCAGCAGTGGGGCGGGATCCACACCAAACGGCTACACCTTC. As protein: CASSGAGSTPNGYTF.

The table lists this clone with a count of one. The chain couples TRBV5-6 to TRBJ2-6; tentatively, D is TRBD1 (6 bases). V was trimmed by 4 bases and J by 0 bases, leaving 17 bases between them. This CDR3 contains 18 residues. Germline values: CDR1 SGHDT, CDR2 YYEEEE. The CDR3 bases are TGTGCCAGCAGCCCACCGACAGGAATACTCTCTGGGGCCAACGTCCTGACTTTC. It codes for CASSPPTGILSGANVLTF.

The chain links TRBV3-1 (or the pseudogene TRBV3-2) to TRBJ2-3, with 8 bases lining up with TRBD2. J was trimmed by 1 base and V by 4 bases; bases with no gene match: 7. The CDR3 extends over 16 amino acids. Per germline, CDR1 LGHDT and CDR2 YNNKEL (reference sequence). As DNA, the CDR3 is TGTGCCAGCAGCCGAAATCCGGGGGGGGGCACAGATACGCAGTATTTT. This codes for CASSRNPGGGTDTQYF.

The chain links TRBV20-1 to TRBJ2-7; 8 bases fit TRBD2. The length of the CDR3 is 11 residues. Losses at the gene ends were 3 bases for V and 5 bases for J; bases not matched to a gene: 0. Germline values: CDR1 DFQATT, CDR2 SNEGSKA (reference sequence). CDR3 nucleotide sequence: TGCAGTGCTAGCGGGGGGGACGAGCAGTACTTC. Translation: CSASGGDEQYF.

The chain joins TRBV3-1 (or the pseudogene TRBV3-2) to TRBJ1-6; 11 nucleotides line up with TRBD1. This CDR3 is 17 amino acids long. Germline loops: CDR1 LGHDT, CDR2 YNNKEL (reference sequence). V lost 1 base to trimming and J lost 9 bases; unmatched junction nucleotides: 8. The CDR3 DNA reads as TGTGCCAGCAGCCAAGTCGGACAGGGGGCGGGAGGTTCACCCCTCCACTTT. Its protein is CASSQVGQGAGGSPLHF.

The chain has TRBV7-2 and TRBJ2-2; TRBD1 agrees at 10 bases. The germline gives CDR1 SGHTA, CDR2 FQGNSA. V was clipped by 5 bases and J by 5 bases; unmatched bases: 5. The CDR3 is 15 amino acids. DNA for the CDR3: TGTGCCAGCAGCCCGAGGGGACAGGGGACCGGGGAGCTGTTTTTT. Protein sequence: CASSPRGQGTGELFF.

This chain uses TRBV7-8 with TRBJ2-7; no clear D gene. Germline assignment: CDR1 SGHVS and CDR2 FQNEAQ. The length of the CDR3 is 11 residues. Trimming left V 5 bases short and J 7 bases short, with 9 bases between. The CDR3 here is CASSPYREQYF. CDR3 DNA sequence: TGTGCCAGCAGCCCCTACCGGGAGCAGTACTTC.

This clone was seen just once. The chain is built from TRBV5-1 and TRBJ1-2; D uncertain. This CDR3 contains 13 residues. Germline V gene lookup returns CDR1 SGHRS and CDR2 YFSETQ. V gave up 4 bases and J gave up 4 bases, with 11 bases separating them. CDR3 sequence (DNA): TGCGCCAGCAGCCTGAGGGTCTCCTATGGCTACACCTTC. Protein sequence: CASSLRVSYGYTF.

The genes are TRBV10-2 and TRBJ2-1, with TRBD1 matching over 11 bases. Trimming at V came to 3 bases and at J to 7 bases, leaving 5 bases not matched to a gene. The CDR3 is 15 residues long. The germline CDR1 and CDR2 sequences are WSHSY and SAAADI. CDR3 DNA sequence: TGCGCCAGCAGTGAAGGGACAGGGGGAAAGAATGAGCAGTTCTTC. This gives the protein CASSEGTGGKNEQFF.

This rearrangement joins TRBV2 to TRBJ1-4; D ambiguous. This CDR3 region has 15 residues. Germline assignment: CDR1 SNHLY and CDR2 FYNNEI. V lost 1 base to trimming and J lost 3 bases, with 9 bases between them. CDR3 nucleotides: TGTGCCAGCAGTGAAGAGAGGTTACCTAATGAAAAACTGTTTTTT. It yields the protein CASSEERLPNEKLFF.

The genes are TRBV5-1 and TRBJ2-3; D possibly corresponds to TRBD2 (6 bases). Trimming pared 6 bases from V and 3 bases from J, leaving 20 bases between. CDR1 and CDR2 (germline): SGHRS, YFSETQ. The CDR3 spans 16 residues. This chain's CDR3 is CASIPGLLSRTDTQYF. The CDR3 region has the DNA TGCGCCAGCATCCCGGGACTCCTTAGCCGGACAGATACGCAGTATTTT.

The table lists this clone with a count of one. V is TRBV12-3 or TRBV12-4 and J is TRBJ2-7; D call uncertain. The length of the CDR3 is 13 residues. With 2 bases removed from V and 0 bases from J, the gap between germline ends came to 5 bases. This CDR3 is CASSLNLSYEQYF. As DNA, the CDR3 is TGTGCCAGCAGTTTAAATCTCTCCTACGAGCAGTACTTC.

The genes are TRBV6-5 and TRBJ2-3; 14 positions match TRBD2. V was clipped by 0 bases and J by 7 bases; unmatched bases: 3. Looked up from germline, CDR1 is MNHEY and CDR2 is SVGAGI. The CDR3 consists of 16 residues. The CDR3 DNA reads as TGTGCCAGCAGTTACTCGACTAGCGGGGGGGCAAATACGCAGTATTTT. This sequence encodes CASSYSTSGGANTQYF.

The gene calls are TRBV4-2 and TRBJ2-7; the match to TRBD2 covers 13 bases. The CDR3 length is 16 residues. Trimming cost V 3 bases and J 0 bases; bases outside gene matches: 2. CDR1 and CDR2 from the germline V gene are LGHNA and YNFKEQ. CDR3 bases: TGTGCCAGCAGCCAGGGGACTAGCGGGGACTCCTACGAGCAGTACTTC. This translates into CASSQGTSGDSYEQYF.

The gene calls are TRBV9 and TRBJ1-5, with D perhaps TRBD1 (5 bases). The length of the CDR3 is 17 residues. The germline V and J ends were trimmed by 0 bases and 0 bases, with 13 bases remaining between them. Germline CDR1 and CDR2: SGDLS and YYNGEE. The DNA for the CDR3 is TGTGCCAGCAGCGTAGCTGACAGCCCCTATAGCAATCAGCCCCAGCATTTT. Translation: CASSVADSPYSNQPQHF.

V usage is TRBV19 and J usage is TRBJ1-4; D is unclear. This CDR3 spans 14 amino acids. Germline V gives CDR1 LNHDA, CDR2 SQIVND (reference sequence). Trimming cost V 3 bases and J 0 bases, with 5 bases left between them. The DNA of the CDR3 is TGTGCCAGTAGTATTAGTGCAACTAATGAAAAACTGTTTTTT. As protein: CASSISATNEKLFF.

This chain links TRBV19 with TRBJ1-4, with D possibly being TRBD1 (5 bases). Looked up from germline, CDR1 is LNHDA and CDR2 is SQIVND (reference sequence). The length of the CDR3 is 20 residues. V lost 0 bases and J lost 3, with 23 bases in between. The CDR3 here is CASSIDVRTRGIKANEKLFF. DNA for the CDR3: TGTGCCAGTAGTATAGACGTCCGGACTAGGGGAATCAAAGCTAATGAAAAACTGTTTTTT.

The chain couples TRBV5-1 to TRBJ2-5; 9 bases map to TRBD1. Germline assignment: CDR1 SGHRS and CDR2 YFSETQ. Trimming took 4 bases from V and 5 from J; bases not matched to a gene: 12. This CDR3 is 16 amino acids long. DNA of the CDR3: TGCGCCAGCAGCCTTACGCCGACAGGGGGGGTGGAGACCCAGTACTTC. This codes for CASSLTPTGGVETQYF.

The CDR3 region has the DNA TGTGCCAGCAGTTCTCGCCGACAGGATTACTCTCCCTATGGCTACACCTTC. This sequence encodes CASSSRRQDYSPYGYTF. The chain has TRBV27 and TRBJ1-2, with D perhaps TRBD1 (6 bases). Trimming cost V 4 bases and J 4 bases, with 22 bases left between them. The CDR3 is made up of 17 amino acids. Germline V gene data show CDR1 as MNHEY and CDR2 as SMNVEV (reference sequence).

This chain connects TRBV14 to TRBJ2-5; maybe TRBD1 (5 bases). The germline V gene has CDR1 SGHDN and CDR2 FVKESK. The CDR3 is made up of 15 amino acids. The ends were cut back, 4 bases at V and 5 bases at J, with 17 bases in the middle. The CDR3 is CASSPTTAVGETQYF. CDR3 nucleotide sequence: TGTGCCAGCAGCCCAACGACAGCCGTGGGGGAGACCCAGTACTTC.

V usage is TRBV5-4 and J usage is TRBJ2-2, with D possibly matching TRBD1 (7 bases). Germline V gene sequence: CDR1 SGHNT, CDR2 YYREEE (reference sequence). Trimming took 6 bases from V and 6 from J, leaving 21 bases between them. The CDR3 has 16 amino acids. The CDR3 protein is CASTSPGLRGPGELFF. DNA of the CDR3: TGTGCCAGCACCTCTCCGGGACTTAGGGGGCCCGGGGAGCTGTTTTTT.

V usage is TRBV6-5 and J usage is TRBJ1-4; 8 nucleotides agree with TRBD1. CDR3 length: 14 amino acids. Trimming removed 7 bases from V and 4 bases from J; junction bases left unmatched: 5. The germline V gene encodes CDR1 MNHEY and CDR2 SVGAGI. CDR3 loop: CASTRQGYNEKLFF. In DNA, the CDR3 is TGTGCCAGCACCAGACAGGGGTATAATGAAAAACTGTTTTTT.

This rearrangement joins TRBV27 to TRBJ2-7; 10 bases match TRBD2. This CDR3 has 16 amino acids. Per germline, CDR1 MNHEY and CDR2 SMNVEV (reference sequence). J gave up 4 bases and V 1 base, and 7 bases lay outside the gene matches. DNA of the CDR3: TGTGCCAGCAGTTTATTTCCTAGCGGGGGAGAGTACGAGCAGTACTTC. Amino acid sequence: CASSLFPSGGEYEQYF.

The chain couples TRBV19 to TRBJ1-1; no firm D call. V lost 5 bases and J 8 bases, leaving 12 bases between the germline ends. The germline V gene encodes CDR1 LNHDA and CDR2 SQIVND (reference sequence). The CDR3 consists of 12 residues. The CDR3 bases are TGTGCCAGTAGTTTCACCAACTTCGAAGCTTTCTTT. The encoded protein is CASSFTNFEAFF.